This T cell receptor beta chain was identified in a study of PD-1 blockade in classical Hodgkin lymphoma. Study-wide points: Prior therapy or disease activity may underlie the repertoire differences, whose causes remain undefined.

Clones were sequenced by immunoSEQ multiplex PCR, and TCRdb holds only the in-frame ones, with some missing. The sample carries about 22,000 clones, roughly nine tenths recorded once. Note on this clone: The antigen is unknown.

Stated time point: newly diagnosed, previously untreated cHL patient sample. It was by magnetic negative selection that CD4+ T cells were purified from thawed PBMCs. For comparison, PBMCs from newly diagnosed, untreated classical Hodgkin lymphoma were used. The CDR3 has 14 residues. Trimming removed 11 bases from V and 5 bases from J, with 18 bases in between. CDR1 ENHRY and CDR2 SYGVKD come from the germline V gene. Sequenced: CD4+ T cells from blood. This rearrangement joins TRBV10-3 to TRBJ2-2, with D perhaps given as TRBD1 or TRBD2 (5 bases each). The TCR originated in a human donor with classical Hodgkin lymphoma. The CDR3 spells CASGTRVGTGELFF. In DNA, the CDR3 is TGTGCCTCCGGGACCAGGGTGGGGACCGGGGAGCTGTTTTTT.